This paragraph covers one TCR beta chain sequence. This sample is part of a study of blood T cell repertoires in COVID-19. In the study overall: COVID-19 samples from acute and convalescent phases originated in the United States, Italy and Spain. PBMCs, B-cell-depleted T cells, or T cells provided the cDNA or gDNA that made up the material.

Some clones are missing from TCRdb's copy, which holds only in-frame ones; the method was immunoSEQ multiplex PCR. The sample has over 85,000 clones, roughly 84% seen once; the top ten hold 3%. The CDR3 runs to 15 residues. V lost 0 bases to trimming and J lost 6 bases; unmatched junction nucleotides: 9. CDR1 SQVTM and CDR2 ANQGSEA come from the germline V gene. The material sequenced was peripheral blood. This receptor was taken from a woman of 80 years or more with COVID-19, enrolled during active disease. The chain carries TRBV29-1 and TRBJ1-2, with 8 positions matching TRBD1. DNA for the CDR3: TGCAGCGTTGAAGAAGTCCAGGCAGGGGGCGATGGCTACACCTTC. It is translated as CSVEEVQAGGDGYTF.